The count of the clone carrying this T cell receptor (beta chain) is one. Its antigen is not identified. Assay used: immunoSEQ multiplex PCR; TCRdb lists only in-frame clones, some missing. Seen here are under 150,000 clones, about 94% observed once, and the top ten hold approximately 0.85%. The CDR3 has 14 amino acids. Germline V CDR1 and CDR2: SNHLY, FYNNEI. Germline trimming cut 4 bases from V and 5 bases from J; bases unmatched to any gene: 4. The data originate from a study of T cell responses to AZD1222 COVID-19 vaccine. Findings and caveats of the study: A reported finding is that nearly half of spike-specific TCRs target unmutated variant regions.

The sample was peripheral blood, taken on day 0 of AZD1222 vaccination. The receptor was derived from an adult in good health. V usage is TRBV2 and J usage is TRBJ1-5; TRBD1 aligns across 8 bases. The CDR3 region has the DNA TGTGCCAGCAGTGCGGACAGGGTTTATCAGCCCCAGCATTTT. Its protein product is CASSADRVYQPQHF.